The clone carrying this TCR beta chain was observed a few times. This sample is part of a study of identical twins. TCRdb re-called the 5' RACE reads with MiXCR, one entry per CDR3 protein. There are about 520,000 distinct CDR3 sequences in the sample; around 20% occur only once, and about 0.91% lies in the top ten. Germline CDR1 and CDR2: LNHDA and SQIVND (reference sequence). V gave up 1 base and J gave up 2 bases, with 12 bases separating them. The CDR3 runs 16 residues. The sample was also linked to a second study, of T cells expressing NK-cell markers.

Material: CD4+ T cells sorted from blood. This chain connects TRBV19 to TRBJ1-5; no firm D call. The sequence derives from a young woman in good health. This CDR3 is CASSIGARLRNQPQHF. The CDR3 DNA is TGTGCCAGTAGTATAGGGGCCAGGTTGCGCAATCAGCCCCAGCATTTT.